This record concerns one T cell receptor beta chain sequence. The CDR3 loop spans 17 amino acids. Germline loops: CDR1 KGHSH, CDR2 LQKENI. Germline trimming cut 1 base from V and 3 bases from J; bases unmatched to any gene: 9. This sample is drawn from a study of blood T cell repertoires in COVID-19. Overall study context: Nucleic acid was either cDNA or gDNA, and it came from T cells, B-cell-depleted T cells, or PBMCs.

Those who participated ranged in age from roughly 18 to 100 years and resided in around 22 US areas. Cohort placement rested on clinical history that participants reported themselves. How the authors handled the data: Amplification with reference gene primers provided the estimates of nucleated cell counts. This table comes from immunoSEQ multiplex PCR, and its TCRdb copy is limited to in-frame clones, with some not included. The DNA was the basis for D and trimming; V, J and clone size are from that table. The data contain hundreds of thousands of clones, approximately 87% of them singletons. The source of this sequence is a man in his forties in a cohort exposed to, infected with or recovered from COVID-19 (not recorded which). Sequenced input: PBMCs or T cells enriched from blood (not recorded which). The chain recombines TRBV18 with TRBJ2-3; the match to TRBD1 covers 8 bases. The CDR3 bases are TGTGCCAGCTCACCACTTCCGGGACAGGACCCAACAGATACGCAGTATTTT. Protein product: CASSPLPGQDPTDTQYF.